This T cell receptor (beta chain) emerged from a study of Graves' ophthalmopathy and Graves' hyperthyroidism. Points from the study as a whole: Ophthalmopathy could be told apart from stable hyperthyroidism by a 13-signature model (around 88% sensitivity, around 80% specificity).

The hyperthyroidism patients had a new diagnosis of under 2 months' duration and were aged 18 to 65. Turning to this clonotype: What it recognizes is unknown.

CDR3 regions of TCR beta were amplified from RNA transcripts. First-round RT-PCR with HTBI primers preceded a second-round multiplex PCR. TCRdb re-analysed the multiplex PCR reads in MiXCR, keeping a single row per CDR3 protein. Here the sample spans around 1,000,000 distinct CDR3 sequences, about 36% being singletons. Sequenced input: peripheral blood or thyroid tissue (not recorded which). This TCR was sampled from an adult man with Graves' hyperthyroidism.

The CDR3 here is CASSYVAGGPGQPQHF. The CDR3 DNA sequence: TGTGCCAGCAGTTACGTGGCAGGTGGGCCTGGTCAGCCCCAGCATTTT. The chain couples TRBV6-2 or TRBV6-3 to TRBJ1-5, with D unresolved. Germline CDR1 reads MNHEY; CDR2 reads SVGEGT. V was shortened by 2 bases and J by 6 bases, with 17 bases between the two germline ends. The CDR3 covers 16 residues.